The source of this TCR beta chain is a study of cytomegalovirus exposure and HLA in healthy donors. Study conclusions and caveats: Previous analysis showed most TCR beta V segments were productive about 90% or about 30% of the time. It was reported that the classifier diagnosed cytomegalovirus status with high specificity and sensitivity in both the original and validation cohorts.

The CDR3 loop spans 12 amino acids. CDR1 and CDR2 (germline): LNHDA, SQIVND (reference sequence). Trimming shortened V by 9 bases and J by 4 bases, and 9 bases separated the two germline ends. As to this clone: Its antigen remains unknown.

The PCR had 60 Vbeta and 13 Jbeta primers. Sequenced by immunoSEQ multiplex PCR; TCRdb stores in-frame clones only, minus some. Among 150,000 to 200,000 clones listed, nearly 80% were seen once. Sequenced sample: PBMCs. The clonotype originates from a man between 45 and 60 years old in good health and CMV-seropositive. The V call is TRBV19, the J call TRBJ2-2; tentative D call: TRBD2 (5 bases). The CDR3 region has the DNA TGTGCCAGCTCCCGGGGCACCGGGGAGCTGTTTTTT. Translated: CASSRGTGELFF.